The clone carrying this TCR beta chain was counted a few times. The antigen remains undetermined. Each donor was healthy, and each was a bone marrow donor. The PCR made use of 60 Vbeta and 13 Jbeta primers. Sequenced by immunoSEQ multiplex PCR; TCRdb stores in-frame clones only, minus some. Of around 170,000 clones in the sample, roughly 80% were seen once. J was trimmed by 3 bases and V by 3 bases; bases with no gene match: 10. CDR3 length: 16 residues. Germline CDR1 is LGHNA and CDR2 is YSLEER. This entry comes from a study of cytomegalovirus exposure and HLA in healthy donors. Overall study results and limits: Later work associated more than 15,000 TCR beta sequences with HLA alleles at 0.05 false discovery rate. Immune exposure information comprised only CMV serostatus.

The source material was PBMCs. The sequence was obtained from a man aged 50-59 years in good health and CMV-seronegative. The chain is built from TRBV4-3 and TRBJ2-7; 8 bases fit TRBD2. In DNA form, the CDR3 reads TGCGCCAGCAGCCAGTCAATGTCGGGACTAGACTACGAGCAGTACTTC. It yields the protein CASSQSMSGLDYEQYF.